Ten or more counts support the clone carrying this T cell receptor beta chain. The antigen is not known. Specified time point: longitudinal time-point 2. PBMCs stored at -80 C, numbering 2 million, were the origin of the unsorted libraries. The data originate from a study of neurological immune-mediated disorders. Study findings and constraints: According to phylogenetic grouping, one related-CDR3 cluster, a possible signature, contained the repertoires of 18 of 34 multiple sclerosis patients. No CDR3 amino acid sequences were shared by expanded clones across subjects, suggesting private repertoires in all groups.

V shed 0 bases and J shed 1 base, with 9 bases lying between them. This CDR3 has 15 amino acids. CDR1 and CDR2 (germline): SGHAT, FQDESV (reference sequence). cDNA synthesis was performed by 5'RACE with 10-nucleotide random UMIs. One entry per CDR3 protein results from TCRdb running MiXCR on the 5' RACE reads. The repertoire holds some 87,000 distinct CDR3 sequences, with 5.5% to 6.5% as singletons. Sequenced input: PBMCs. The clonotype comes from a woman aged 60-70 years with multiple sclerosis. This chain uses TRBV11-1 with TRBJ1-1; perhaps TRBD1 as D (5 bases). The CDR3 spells CASSLASQANTEAFF. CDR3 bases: TGTGCCAGCAGCTTAGCTTCACAGGCGAACACTGAAGCTTTCTTT.